A single sample gave rise to the 27 T cell receptor beta chains below, sequenced in a study of identical twins. TCRdb reanalysed the 5' RACE reads using MiXCR and keeps one entry per CDR3 protein. Found here are hundreds of thousands of distinct CDR3 sequences, under 8.5% of them singletons; the top ten hold 1.5% to 2%. This sample was also put to use in a study of yellow fever vaccine responses in identical twins.

Sequencing was performed on PBMCs. All receptors derive from a woman aged 18-29 years in good health.

This clonotype was found a few times. V usage is TRBV10-1 and J usage is TRBJ2-5; D ambiguous. Germline V gives CDR1 WNHNN, CDR2 SYGVQD (reference sequence). V lost 2 bases to trimming and J lost 4 bases, with 11 bases between them. CDR3 size: 14 residues. For the CDR3, the DNA is TGCGCCAGCAGTGAGGGCCGGTTCGGAGAGACCCAGTACTTC. This encodes CASSEGRFGETQYF.

This clonotype was seen repeatedly, ten times or more. V is TRBV2 and J is TRBJ1-5; TRBD1 agrees at 12 bases. Germline loops: CDR1 SNHLY, CDR2 FYNNEI. The trim removed 7 bases at V and 5 bases at J, leaving 6 bases unmatched. The CDR3 is made up of 15 amino acids. The CDR3 here is CASTWDRGQDQPQHF. In DNA form, the CDR3 reads TGTGCCAGCACCTGGGACAGGGGGCAGGATCAGCCCCAGCATTTT.

The CDR3, as DNA: TGTGCCAGCAGCTTAGGTGGCAGTCGTAACTATGGCTACACCTTC. The encoded protein is CASSLGGSRNYGYTF. The chain joins TRBV7-9 to TRBJ1-2, with D unclear. The CDR3 sequence is 15 residues long. V lost 1 base, J lost 1 base, and 10 bases lay in between. Germline V gives CDR1 SEHNR, CDR2 FQNEAQ (reference sequence).

The CDR3 coding sequence is TGTGCCACCCAGGACAGGGAATCTCTCACTGAAGCTTTCTTT. It encodes CATQDRESLTEAFF. V gene TRBV12-3 or TRBV12-4 combines with J gene TRBJ1-1, with 8 bases fitting TRBD1. The V and J ends lost 10 bases and 4 bases, in that order; junction bases with no gene match: 11. The CDR3 is 14 amino acids.

This clonotype was seen at least ten times. The chain employs TRBV4-1 and TRBJ2-2; 12 nucleotides agree with TRBD2. The CDR3 has 20 amino acids. V dropped 0 bases and J dropped 3; count of bases not matched to a gene: 11. Germline V gene lookup returns CDR1 MGHRA and CDR2 YSYEKL. The CDR3 nucleotides are TGCGCCAGCAGCCAAGATATTTCTAGCGGGGGGGCCCTTGACACCGGGGAGCTGTTTTTT. As protein: CASSQDISSGGALDTGELFF.

This clonotype was seen only a few times. V is TRBV15 and J is TRBJ2-1, with a tentative D call TRBD1 (5 bases). The CDR3 is made up of 16 amino acids. Germline lookup yields CDR1 LNHNV and CDR2 YYDKDF (reference sequence). The V and J ends lost 0 bases and 0 bases respectively, with 9 bases between them. The CDR3 DNA sequence: TGTGCCACCAGCAGAGATAGACAGAGCTCCTACAATGAGCAGTTCTTC. Translated, it gives CATSRDRQSSYNEQFF.

The V gene is TRBV7-9, the J gene TRBJ2-1; D is undetermined. This CDR3 has 14 residues. Germline CDR1 SEHNR, CDR2 FQNEAQ (reference sequence). Trimming pared 1 base from V and 9 bases from J, leaving 13 bases between. The CDR3 DNA reads as TGTGCCAGCAGCTTAGTTTTGGGCTATGGTGAGCAGTTCTTC. Translated: CASSLVLGYGEQFF.

This clonotype was detected many times. The V and J genes are TRBV10-3 and TRBJ2-1, with D perhaps matching TRBD2 (6 bases). The V end was cut by 0 bases, the J end by 3 bases, with 12 bases between. Germline assignment: CDR1 ENHRY and CDR2 SYGVKD. CDR3 size: 16 residues. CDR3 protein: CAISESAGLSYNEQFF. The CDR3 DNA sequence: TGTGCCATCAGTGAGTCGGCCGGACTAAGCTACAATGAGCAGTTCTTC.

In this sample, this clonotype turned up many times. The CDR3 here is CASSSSDRGVLVLSQETQYF. The CDR3 region has the DNA TGTGCCAGCAGCTCATCTGATCGGGGGGTATTGGTCCTAAGCCAAGAGACCCAGTACTTC. The chain joins TRBV9 to TRBJ2-5; 7 nucleotides agree with TRBD2. Germline V gene sequence: CDR1 SGDLS, CDR2 YYNGEE. The CDR3 totals 20 residues. Unmatched junction bases numbered 22, after V lost 4 bases and J lost 1 base.

The V gene is TRBV10-3, the J gene TRBJ2-5; 8 bases match TRBD1. After removal of 4 bases from V and 4 bases from J, the junction contained 5 bases not matched to a gene. In germline, CDR1 is ENHRY, CDR2 SYGVKD. The CDR3 has 14 residues. CDR3: CAISGSTGGETQYF. Written as DNA, the CDR3 is TGTGCCATCAGTGGATCAACAGGGGGAGAGACCCAGTACTTC.

This clonotype has more than one count but fewer than ten. The genes are TRBV4-1 and TRBJ1-4, with D tentatively TRBD1 (5 bases). The CDR3 runs 14 residues. The germline V gene has CDR1 MGHRA and CDR2 YSYEKL. V lost 3 bases and J lost 6, with 11 bases in between. CDR3 sequence reads: CASSQTVVDEKLFF. The DNA for the CDR3 is TGCGCCAGCAGCCAGACAGTGGTGGATGAAAAACTGTTTTTT.

The chain carries TRBV4-1 and TRBJ2-2; the match to TRBD2 covers 8 bases. Per the germline V gene, CDR1 is MGHRA and CDR2 is YSYEKL. Trimming removed 0 bases from V and 6 bases from J; junction bases left unmatched: 9. The CDR3 loop spans 17 amino acids. The CDR3 spells CASSQDDAGGPPGELFF. The CDR3 DNA reads TGCGCCAGCAGCCAAGATGACGCGGGGGGCCCCCCCGGGGAGCTGTTTTTT.

The chain has TRBV28 and TRBJ2-3, with a weak D call TRBD2 (5 bases). Germline-derived CDR1 and CDR2 are MDHEN and SYDVKM. The CDR3 runs to 15 residues. V lost 5 bases to trimming and J lost 2 bases, with 14 bases between them. Written as DNA, the CDR3 is TGTGCCAGCAGTCCCCTCAGCGGACTCACAGATACGCAGTATTTT. This codes for CASSPLSGLTDTQYF.

There are many counts of this clonotype. The J gene is TRBJ1-2, the V gene TRBV9; 7 bases are a match to TRBD1. The CDR3 loop spans 14 amino acids. V lost 3 bases to trimming and J lost 2 bases; unmatched junction nucleotides: 4. Germline assignment: CDR1 SGDLS and CDR2 YYNGEE. Here the CDR3 DNA reads TGTGCCAGCAGCGATGAGACAGGGAACTATGGCTACACCTTC. It yields the protein CASSDETGNYGYTF.

This clonotype has a handful of counts. This sequence joins TRBV5-1 and TRBJ1-1, with D possibly TRBD1 on 5 matching bases. This CDR3 spans 11 amino acids. Germline loops: CDR1 SGHRS, CDR2 YFSETQ. Trimming removed 0 bases at V and 11 bases at J, with 8 bases between. CDR3 DNA: TGCGCCAGCAGCTTGGAAGGGACGGCTTTCTTT. Protein product: CASSLEGTAFF.

This clonotype has more than one count but fewer than ten. The CDR3 bases are TGTGCCAGCAGCCATCTACGGGGGGGCACAGATACGCAGTATTTT. Its protein product is CASSHLRGGTDTQYF. The chain has TRBV7-9 and TRBJ2-3, with TRBD2 matching 7 bases. CDR1 SEHNR and CDR2 FQNEAQ come from the germline V gene (reference sequence). J was trimmed by 1 base and V by 5 bases; bases with no gene match: 6. The CDR3 runs to 15 residues.

This clonotype was found many times. This chain links TRBV4-1 with TRBJ2-3; 10 bases map to TRBD2. CDR1 MGHRA and CDR2 YSYEKL come from the germline V gene. The trim removed 2 bases at V and 4 bases at J, leaving 12 bases unmatched. The CDR3 consists of 18 residues. CDR3 amino acids: CASSQTPLAGVWADTQYF. Here the CDR3 DNA reads TGCGCCAGCAGCCAAACCCCCCTAGCGGGAGTTTGGGCAGATACGCAGTATTTT.

This clonotype was counted at least ten times. V gene TRBV11-2 combines with J gene TRBJ2-5, with 8 bases that match TRBD2. The CDR3 runs 16 residues. CDR1 is SGHAT, CDR2 FQNNGV, per germline. V dropped 2 bases and J dropped 4; count of bases not matched to a gene: 9. Here the CDR3 reads CASSLQREFARETQYF. CDR3 DNA: TGTGCCAGCAGCTTACAGCGGGAGTTTGCTCGAGAGACCCAGTACTTC.

This clonotype has a count of ten or more. This chain joins TRBV20-1 and TRBJ2-1; a possible D gene is TRBD1 (5 bases). The germline V gene has CDR1 DFQATT and CDR2 SNEGSKA (reference sequence). There are 15 residues in the CDR3. With 6 bases removed from V and 4 bases from J, the gap between germline ends came to 19 bases. The CDR3 sequence: CSAHRRAGQYNEQFF. DNA for the CDR3: TGCAGTGCCCACCGCCGAGCAGGGCAGTACAATGAGCAGTTCTTC.

The V gene is TRBV10-3, the J gene TRBJ2-1; D is uncertain. The CDR3 extends over 13 amino acids. In germline, CDR1 is ENHRY, CDR2 SYGVKD. V gave up 0 bases and J gave up 7 bases, with 7 bases separating them. CDR3 sequence reads: CAISESPLNEQFF. Written as DNA, the CDR3 is TGTGCCATCAGTGAGTCACCTTTGAATGAGCAGTTCTTC.

This clonotype was counted a few times. The genes are TRBV11-2 and TRBJ2-7, with 9 bases lining up with TRBD2. This CDR3 region has 16 residues. J was trimmed by 2 bases and V by 0 bases; bases with no gene match: 5. Germline V gene lookup returns CDR1 SGHAT and CDR2 FQNNGV. Here the CDR3 reads CASSLEAAGGPYEQYF. CDR3 bases: TGTGCCAGCAGCTTAGAGGCAGCGGGAGGCCCCTACGAGCAGTACTTC.

There are many counts of this clonotype. The rearrangement uses TRBV5-1 and TRBJ1-1; tentative D call: TRBD1 (6 bases). Deletions cut 7 bases from V and 10 bases from J, with 17 bases between. This CDR3 has 12 residues. Germline V gene data show CDR1 as SGHRS and CDR2 as YFSETQ. The CDR3 region has the DNA TGCGCCAGCTCCCCAACAGGGCCTGGAGCTTTCTTT. It yields the protein CASSPTGPGAFF.

This sequence joins TRBV20-1 and TRBJ2-1, with D maybe TRBD2 (5 bases). The CDR3 length is 14 residues. The V end lost 8 bases, the J end lost 6 bases, and 20 bases lay between the germline ends. CDR1 is DFQATT, CDR2 SNEGSKA, per germline (reference sequence). The CDR3 is CSHWGSARLNEQFF. CDR3 DNA: TGCAGTCACTGGGGTAGCGCTAGACTCAATGAGCAGTTCTTC.

This clonotype turned up a few times. The chain recombines TRBV12-3 or TRBV12-4 with TRBJ2-1; TRBD2 agrees at 9 bases. V gave up 5 bases and J gave up 1 base; unmatched junction bases: 9. The CDR3 extends over 17 amino acids. The DNA for the CDR3 is TGTGCCAGCAGTACAATCGGGACTAGCTCATCCTACAATGAGCAGTTCTTC. Protein: CASSTIGTSSSYNEQFF.

This clonotype was recorded many times. The chain joins TRBV7-6 to TRBJ2-5, with TRBD1 as a possible D gene (5 bases). Germline V gene sequence: CDR1 SGHVS, CDR2 FNYEAQ. This CDR3 comprises 14 residues. The ends were cut back, 2 bases at V and 1 base at J, with 8 bases in the middle. The CDR3 bases are TGTGCCAGCAGCTTAACGACAGCCCAAGAGACCCAGTACTTC. Amino acid sequence: CASSLTTAQETQYF.

This chain connects TRBV5-1 to TRBJ2-3; D is perhaps TRBD2 (6 bases). Deletions cut 4 bases from V and 9 bases from J, with 18 bases between. This CDR3 comprises 14 residues. CDR1 is SGHRS and CDR2 is YFSETQ in the germline V gene. CDR3 protein: CASSTTQTSSTQYF. CDR3 nucleotide sequence: TGCGCCAGCAGCACGACCCAGACTAGTTCGACGCAGTATTTT. The variable domain in full, with the rest retrieved from reference TRBV5-1 and TRBJ2-3, is KAGVTQTPRYLIKTRGQQVTLSCSPISGHRSVSWYQQTPGQGLQFLFEYFSETQRNKGNFPGRFSGRQFSNSRSEMNVSTLELGDSALYLCASSTTQTSSTQYFGPGTRLTVL.

V gene TRBV20-1 combines with J gene TRBJ2-1, with TRBD2 matching 7 bases. The CDR3 loop spans 15 amino acids. V trimming: 4 bases; J trimming: 9 bases; junction bases outside the gene matches: 15. The V gene's germline CDR1 is DFQATT and CDR2 SNEGSKA (reference sequence). In DNA form, the CDR3 reads TGCAGTGCTACCCATCTAGCGGCCTCCCCCAGTGAGCAGTTCTTC. It is translated as CSATHLAASPSEQFF.